What follows describes a single TCR beta chain. Trimming at V came to 6 bases and at J to 5 bases, leaving 6 bases not matched to a gene. CDR3 length equals 12 residues. CDR1 and CDR2 (germline): SQVTM, ANQGSEA. This sample is drawn from a study of T cell changes during pregnancy in multiple sclerosis. Data came from immunoSEQ multiplex PCR; TCRdb stores just in-frame clones and leaves some out. The data show 55,000 to 70,000 clones, with roughly 92% seen just once and around 3.3% held by the top ten. The TCR sequence derives from a female donor in good health, enrolled as a control in a pregnancy study. The chain recombines TRBV29-1 with TRBJ1-2; TRBD1 matches 7 bases. Sequenced here: CD8+ T cells from peripheral blood mononuclear cells, sampled in the third trimester of pregnancy. Here the CDR3 reads CSVHQGVYGYTF. The DNA for the CDR3 is TGCAGCGTACACCAGGGGGTGTATGGCTACACCTTC.